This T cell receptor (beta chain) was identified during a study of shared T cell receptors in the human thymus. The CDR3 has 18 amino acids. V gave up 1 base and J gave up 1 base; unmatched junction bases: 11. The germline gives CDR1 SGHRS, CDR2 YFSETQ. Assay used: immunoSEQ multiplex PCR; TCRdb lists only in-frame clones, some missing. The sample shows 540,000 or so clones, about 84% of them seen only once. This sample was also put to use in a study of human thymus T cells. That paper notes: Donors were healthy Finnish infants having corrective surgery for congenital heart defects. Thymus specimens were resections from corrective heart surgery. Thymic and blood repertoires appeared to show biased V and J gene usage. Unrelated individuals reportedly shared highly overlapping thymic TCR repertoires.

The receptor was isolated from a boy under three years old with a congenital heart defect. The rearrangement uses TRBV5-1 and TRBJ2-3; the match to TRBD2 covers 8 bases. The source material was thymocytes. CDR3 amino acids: CASSLWWAGGKRTDTQYF. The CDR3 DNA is TGCGCCAGCAGCTTGTGGTGGGCGGGAGGCAAACGCACAGATACGCAGTATTTT. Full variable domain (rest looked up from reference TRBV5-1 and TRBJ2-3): KAGVTQTPRYLIKTRGQQVTLSCSPISGHRSVSWYQQTPGQGLQFLFEYFSETQRNKGNFPGRFSGRQFSNSRSEMNVSTLELGDSALYLCASSLWWAGGKRTDTQYFGPGTRLTVL.